This note documents a single T cell receptor (beta chain) sequence. One end of the junction does not line up with germline, which may come from a read error. This sample was taken from a study of T-cell reconstitution after alpha-beta-depleted transplantation in children. Germline values: CDR1 SGHTA, CDR2 FQGNSA. The CDR3 sequence is 12 residues long. Unique molecular identifiers were incorporated during preparation of the TCRbeta library. TCRdb analysed the PCR reads with MiXCR anew, one entry per CDR3 protein. The repertoire has more than 450,000 distinct CDR3 sequences, around 17% of them found once; the top ten carry approximately 3%.

The clonotype originates from a human donor who donated a stem cell graft to a child with acute lymphoblastic leukemia. V is TRBV7-2 and J is TRBJ2-5; no firm D call. The specimen comprised PBMCs from the stem cell graft donor, sampled from the stem cell graft. CDR3 bases: TGTGCCAGCAGCAGAGTACGAGAGACCCAGCACTTC. Translated: CASSRVRETQHF.